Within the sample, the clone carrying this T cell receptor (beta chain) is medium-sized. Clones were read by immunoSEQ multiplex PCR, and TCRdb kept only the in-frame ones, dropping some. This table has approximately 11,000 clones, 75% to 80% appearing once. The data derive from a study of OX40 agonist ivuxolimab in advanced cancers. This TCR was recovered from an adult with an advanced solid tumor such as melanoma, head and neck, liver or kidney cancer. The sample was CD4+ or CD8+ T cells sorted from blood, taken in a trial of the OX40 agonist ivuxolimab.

In DNA form, the CDR3 reads TGCAGCGTTGAAGTGTTCCAGGGTCCTAGCTATGGCTACACCTTC. It codes for CSVEVFQGPSYGYTF. The V and J genes are TRBV29-1 and TRBJ1-2, with D possibly matching TRBD1 (5 bases). The germline gives CDR1 SQVTM, CDR2 ANQGSEA. This CDR3 is built from 15 residues. Deletions cut 1 base from V and 4 bases from J, with 16 bases between.